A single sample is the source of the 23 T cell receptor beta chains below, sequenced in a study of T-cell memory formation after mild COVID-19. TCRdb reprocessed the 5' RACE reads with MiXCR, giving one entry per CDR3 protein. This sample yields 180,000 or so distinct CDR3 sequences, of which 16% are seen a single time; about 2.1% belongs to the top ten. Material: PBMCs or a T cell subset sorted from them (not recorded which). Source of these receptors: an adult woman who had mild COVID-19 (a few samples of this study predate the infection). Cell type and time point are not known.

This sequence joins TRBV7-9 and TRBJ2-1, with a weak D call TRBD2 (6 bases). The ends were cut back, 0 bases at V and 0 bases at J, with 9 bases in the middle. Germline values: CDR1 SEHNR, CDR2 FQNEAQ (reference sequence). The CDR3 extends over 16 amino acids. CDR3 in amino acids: CASSLASAGSYNEQFF. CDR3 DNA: TGTGCCAGCAGCTTAGCTTCAGCGGGCTCCTACAATGAGCAGTTCTTC.

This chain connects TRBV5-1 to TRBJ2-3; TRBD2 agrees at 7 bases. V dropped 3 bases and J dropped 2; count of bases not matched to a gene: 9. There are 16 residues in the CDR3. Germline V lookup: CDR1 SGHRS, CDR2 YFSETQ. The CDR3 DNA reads TGCGCCAGCAGCTCTAACAGCGGGGTGTACACAGATACGCAGTATTTT. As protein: CASSSNSGVYTDTQYF.

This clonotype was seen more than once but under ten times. CDR3 nucleotides: TGTGCCAGCAGCTTAGGGGGACAGCCTAATGAAAAACTGTTTTTT. It yields the protein CASSLGGQPNEKLFF. The chain is built from TRBV7-9 and TRBJ1-4; 7 nucleotides align to TRBD1. The trim removed 1 base at V and 3 bases at J, leaving 2 bases unmatched. Germline values: CDR1 SEHNR, CDR2 FQNEAQ (reference sequence). This CDR3 contains 15 residues.

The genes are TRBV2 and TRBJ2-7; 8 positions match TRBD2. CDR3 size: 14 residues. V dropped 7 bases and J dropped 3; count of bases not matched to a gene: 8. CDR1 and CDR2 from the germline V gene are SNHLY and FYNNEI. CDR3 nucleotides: TGTGCCAGCACCCGAGAGCGGGGGATCTACGAGCAGTACTTC. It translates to CASTRERGIYEQYF.

The CDR3 bases are TGCAGTGCCCCGGACCTAGCGGGGACCCGGGAGACCCAGTACTTC. This codes for CSAPDLAGTRETQYF. V gene TRBV20-1 combines with J gene TRBJ2-5, with 9 nucleotides matching TRBD2. Looked up from germline, CDR1 is DFQATT and CDR2 is SNEGSKA (reference sequence). V was clipped by 6 bases and J by 5 bases; unmatched bases: 13. The CDR3 runs 15 residues.

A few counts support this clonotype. CDR3 sequence reads: CASSPAGTSGSTDTQYF. The CDR3, as DNA: TGTGCCAGCAGCCCGGCCGGGACTAGCGGTAGCACAGATACGCAGTATTTT. The chain joins TRBV9 to TRBJ2-3; TRBD2 aligns across 11 bases. CDR3 length: 17 amino acids. Germline V lookup: CDR1 SGDLS, CDR2 YYNGEE. The V segment lost 4 bases and the J segment 0 bases; nucleotides outside the gene matches: 7.

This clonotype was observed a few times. DNA for the CDR3: TGCAGTGCTAGGCAAATCGGGACTAGCGGGAGAGGGGGAGAGACCCAGTACTTC. Translated: CSARQIGTSGRGGETQYF. V is TRBV20-1 and J is TRBJ2-5, with 14 bases fitting TRBD2. This CDR3 spans 18 amino acids. V lost 3 bases and J lost 4; bases outside the gene matches: 13. CDR1 and CDR2 (germline): DFQATT, SNEGSKA (reference sequence).

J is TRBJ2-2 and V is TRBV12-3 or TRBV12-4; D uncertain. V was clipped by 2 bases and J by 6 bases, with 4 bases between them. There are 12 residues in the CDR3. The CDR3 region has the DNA TGTGCCAGCAGTTTATCGCCCGGGGAGCTGTTTTTT. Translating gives CASSLSPGELFF.

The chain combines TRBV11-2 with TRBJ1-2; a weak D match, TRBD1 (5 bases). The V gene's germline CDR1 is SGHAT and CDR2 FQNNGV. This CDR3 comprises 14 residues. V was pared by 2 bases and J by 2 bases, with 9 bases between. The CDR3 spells CASSLLRDNYGYTF. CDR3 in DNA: TGTGCCAGCAGCTTATTGCGGGACAACTATGGCTACACCTTC.

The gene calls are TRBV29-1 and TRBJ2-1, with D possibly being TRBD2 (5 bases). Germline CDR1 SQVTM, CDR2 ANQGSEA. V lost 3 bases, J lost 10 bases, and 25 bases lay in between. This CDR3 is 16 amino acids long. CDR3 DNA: TGCAGCGTTGACTCCGGATTTCTATACAGCCAGCGGGAGCAGTTCTTC. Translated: CSVDSGFLYSQREQFF.

The CDR3 is CASSLTSGLYNEQFF. The DNA of the CDR3 is TGTGCCAGCAGTTTGACTAGCGGGTTGTACAATGAGCAGTTCTTC. V and J are TRBV12-3 or TRBV12-4 and TRBJ2-1, with 10 bases fitting TRBD2. The V segment lost 3 bases and the J segment 4 bases; nucleotides outside the gene matches: 3. This CDR3 spans 15 amino acids.

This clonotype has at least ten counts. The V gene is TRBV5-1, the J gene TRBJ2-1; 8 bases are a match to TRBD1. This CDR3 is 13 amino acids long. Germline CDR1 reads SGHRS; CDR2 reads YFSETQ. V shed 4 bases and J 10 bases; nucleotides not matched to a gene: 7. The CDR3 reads CASSKGQGDEQFF. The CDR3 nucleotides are TGCGCCAGCAGCAAAGGACAGGGTGACGAGCAGTTCTTC.

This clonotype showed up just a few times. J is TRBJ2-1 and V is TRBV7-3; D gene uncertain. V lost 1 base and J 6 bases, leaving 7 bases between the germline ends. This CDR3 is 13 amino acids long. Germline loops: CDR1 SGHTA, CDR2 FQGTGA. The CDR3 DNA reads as TGTGCCAGCAGCTTAAGTGGAGCCAATGAGCAGTTCTTC. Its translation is CASSLSGANEQFF.

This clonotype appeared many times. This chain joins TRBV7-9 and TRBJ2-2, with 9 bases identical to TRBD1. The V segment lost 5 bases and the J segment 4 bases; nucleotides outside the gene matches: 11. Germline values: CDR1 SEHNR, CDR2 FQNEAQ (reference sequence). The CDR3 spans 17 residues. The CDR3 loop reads CASSPEVGQGGTGELFF. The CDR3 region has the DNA TGTGCCAGCAGCCCAGAAGTGGGACAGGGCGGCACCGGGGAGCTGTTTTTT. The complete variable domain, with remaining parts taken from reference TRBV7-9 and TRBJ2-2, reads DTGVSQNPRHKITKRGQNVTFRCDPISEHNRLYWYRQTLGQGPEFLTYFQNEAQLEKSRLLSDRFSAERPKGSFSTLEIQRTEQGDSAMYLCASSPEVGQGGTGELFFGEGSRLTVL.

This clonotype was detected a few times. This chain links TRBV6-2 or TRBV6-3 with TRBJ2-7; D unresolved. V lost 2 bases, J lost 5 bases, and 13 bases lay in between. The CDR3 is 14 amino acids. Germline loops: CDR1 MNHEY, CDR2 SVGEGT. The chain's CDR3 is CASSYRDLTNEQYF. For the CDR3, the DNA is TGTGCCAGCAGTTACCGAGACCTCACAAACGAGCAGTACTTC.

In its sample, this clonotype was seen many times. DNA for the CDR3: TGCGCCAGCAGCTTGGGACTAGCGGGGGATTACGAGCAGTACTTC. It codes for CASSLGLAGDYEQYF. The V gene is TRBV5-1, the J gene TRBJ2-7; the match to TRBD2 covers 12 bases. CDR1 is SGHRS, CDR2 YFSETQ, per germline. This CDR3 has 15 residues. V shed 0 bases, J shed 4 bases, and the junction held 2 bases outside the gene matches.

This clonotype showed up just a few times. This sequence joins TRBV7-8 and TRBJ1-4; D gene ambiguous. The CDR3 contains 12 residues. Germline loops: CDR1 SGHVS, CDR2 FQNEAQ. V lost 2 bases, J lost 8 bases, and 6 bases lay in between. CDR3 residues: CASSLLFEKLFF. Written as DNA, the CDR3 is TGTGCCAGCAGCTTACTGTTCGAAAAACTGTTTTTT.

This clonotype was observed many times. CDR3 amino acids: CASSQVDEQYF. CDR3 in DNA: TGTGCCAGCAGCCAAGTGGACGAGCAGTACTTC. V and J are TRBV3-1 and TRBJ2-7; D is undetermined. Between the trimmed V and J ends, which lost 1 base and 5 bases, there was a span of 3 bases. The CDR3 extends over 11 amino acids. Germline CDR1 is LGHDT and CDR2 is YNNKEL (reference sequence).

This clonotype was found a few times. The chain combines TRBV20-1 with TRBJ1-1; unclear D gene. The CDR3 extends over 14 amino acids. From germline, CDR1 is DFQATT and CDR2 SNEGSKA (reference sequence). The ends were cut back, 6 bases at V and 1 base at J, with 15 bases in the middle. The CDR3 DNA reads TGCAGTGCCCCGACCCGTTGGGAGAACACTGAAGCTTTCTTT. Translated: CSAPTRWENTEAFF.

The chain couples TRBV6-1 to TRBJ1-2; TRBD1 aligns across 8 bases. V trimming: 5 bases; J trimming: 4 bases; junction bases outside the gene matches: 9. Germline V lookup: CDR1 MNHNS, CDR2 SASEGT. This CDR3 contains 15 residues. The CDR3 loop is CASSRDLQGGYGYTF. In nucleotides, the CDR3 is TGTGCCAGCAGTAGAGATTTACAGGGGGGCTATGGCTACACCTTC.

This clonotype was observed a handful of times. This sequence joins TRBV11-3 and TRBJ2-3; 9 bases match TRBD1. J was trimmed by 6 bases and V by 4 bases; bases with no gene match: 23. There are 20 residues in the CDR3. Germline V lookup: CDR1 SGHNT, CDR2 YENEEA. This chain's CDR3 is CASSSTGQGAAGRLGDTQYF. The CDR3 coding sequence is TGTGCCAGCAGCTCTACGGGACAGGGTGCAGCGGGACGACTAGGGGATACGCAGTATTTT.

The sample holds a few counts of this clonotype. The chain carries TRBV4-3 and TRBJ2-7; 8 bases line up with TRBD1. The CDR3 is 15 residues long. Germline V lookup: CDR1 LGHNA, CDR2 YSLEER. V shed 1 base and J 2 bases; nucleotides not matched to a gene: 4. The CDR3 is CASSQGTGNPYEQYF. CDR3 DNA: TGCGCCAGCAGCCAAGGGACAGGGAACCCCTACGAGCAGTACTTC.

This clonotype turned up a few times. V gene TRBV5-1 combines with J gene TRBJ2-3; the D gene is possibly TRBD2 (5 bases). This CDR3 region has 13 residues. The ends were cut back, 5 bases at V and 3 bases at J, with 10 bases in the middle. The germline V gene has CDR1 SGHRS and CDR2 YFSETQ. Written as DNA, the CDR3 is TGCGCCAGCAGGGACGGAGGAACAGATACGCAGTATTTT. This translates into CASRDGGTDTQYF.